This passage covers 21 T cell receptor beta chains from one sample sequenced in a study of CD8 T cells in Susac syndrome. Random hexamers were used to reverse transcribe 0.5 to 1 ug of RNA. TCRdb redid the calling of the immunoSEQ multiplex PCR reads with MiXCR, one entry per CDR3 protein. In the table there are some 150,000 distinct CDR3 sequences, roughly 95% of which are singletons. Sequenced material: CD4+ T cells from PBMCs. These receptors were collected from a human donor in good health.

The gene calls are TRBV3-1 and TRBJ2-2; D possibly corresponds to TRBD1 (5 bases). Germline CDR1 and CDR2: LGHDT and YNNKEL (reference sequence). V lost 3 bases to trimming and J lost 3 bases, with 5 bases between them. The CDR3 consists of 13 residues. CDR3 sequence reads: CASSHRDTGELFF. The DNA for the CDR3 is TGTGCCAGCAGCCACAGGGACACCGGGGAGCTGTTTTTT. The variable domain in full, with the rest retrieved from reference TRBV3-1 and TRBJ2-2, is DTAVSQTPKYLVTQMGNDKSIKCEQNLGHDTMYWYKQDSKKFLKIMFSYNNKELIINETVPNRFSPKSPDKAHLNLHINSLELGDSAVYFCASSHRDTGELFFGEGSRLTVL.

The CDR3 DNA is TGTGCCACCAGCAGAGGGTCGCGGTCCTACAATGAGCAGTTCTTC. Its protein product is CATSRGSRSYNEQFF. J is TRBJ2-1 and V is TRBV15; D not certain. This CDR3 contains 15 residues. The V and J ends lost 1 base and 1 base respectively, with 8 bases between them. Germline V gene sequence: CDR1 LNHNV, CDR2 YYDKDF (reference sequence).

This chain connects TRBV5-1 to TRBJ1-5; no definite D call. Looked up from germline, CDR1 is SGHRS and CDR2 is YFSETQ. The CDR3 loop spans 15 amino acids. V was shortened by 0 bases and J by 0 bases, with 7 bases between the two germline ends. The CDR3 loop is CASSLVHYSNQPQHF. CDR3 in DNA: TGCGCCAGCAGCTTGGTGCATTATAGCAATCAGCCCCAGCATTTT.

The J gene is TRBJ2-7, the V gene TRBV5-1, with 11 bases that match TRBD2. V shed 7 bases, J shed 3 bases, and the junction held 3 bases outside the gene matches. Looked up from germline, CDR1 is SGHRS and CDR2 is YFSETQ. This CDR3 comprises 13 residues. The CDR3 reads CASGTSGNYEQYF. CDR3 DNA sequence: TGCGCCAGCGGGACTAGCGGAAACTACGAGCAGTACTTC.

In its sample, this clonotype was seen once. The rearrangement uses TRBV2 and TRBJ2-5; 9 bases are shared with TRBD1. The V segment lost 3 bases and the J segment 1 base; nucleotides outside the gene matches: 3. Germline-derived CDR1 and CDR2 are SNHLY and FYNNEI. CDR3 length: 15 residues. The CDR3 DNA reads as TGTGCCAGCAGTGAGGACAGGGGTTTCCAAGAGACCCAGTACTTC. Encoded protein: CASSEDRGFQETQYF.

The chain links TRBV4-1 to TRBJ2-5, with D possibly matching TRBD2 (7 bases). The CDR3 runs to 17 residues. V lost 0 bases, J lost 5 bases, and 19 bases lay in between. The V gene's germline CDR1 is MGHRA and CDR2 YSYEKL. CDR3 nucleotides: TGCGCCAGCAGCCAAGAAGGAGTGGCGGGGGCCGGGGAGACCCAGTACTTC. As protein: CASSQEGVAGAGETQYF.

The rearrangement links TRBV20-1 to TRBJ2-2; D ambiguous. This CDR3 region has 15 residues. The V gene lost 1 base and the J gene lost 0 bases, with 9 bases spanning the gap. Looked up from germline, CDR1 is DFQATT and CDR2 is SNEGSKA (reference sequence). The CDR3 sequence: CSARVVTANTGELFF. The CDR3 DNA follows: TGCAGTGCTAGAGTCGTAACCGCGAACACCGGGGAGCTGTTTTTT.

The chain is built from TRBV6-5 and TRBJ1-2; D is uncertain. CDR1 MNHEY and CDR2 SVGAGI come from the germline V gene. There are 14 residues in the CDR3. Trimming took off 0 bases at V and 6 bases at J, with 11 bases between the two ends. The CDR3 sequence is CASSYSTSTDGYTF. Here the CDR3 DNA reads TGTGCCAGCAGTTACTCGACATCGACTGATGGCTACACCTTC.

The chain couples TRBV29-1 to TRBJ1-2; D ambiguous. V lost 4 bases, J lost 8 bases, and 17 bases lay in between. The CDR3 covers 13 residues. CDR1 is SQVTM and CDR2 is ANQGSEA in the germline V gene. The DNA for the CDR3 is TGCAGCGTTGTACCCGGGCCGGGCCAGGGCTACACCTTC. Translating gives CSVVPGPGQGYTF.

The chain employs TRBV5-1 and TRBJ2-2, with D tentatively TRBD1 (5 bases). Trimming took off 3 bases at V and 0 bases at J, with 9 bases between the two ends. Germline assignment: CDR1 SGHRS and CDR2 YFSETQ. The CDR3 totals 15 residues. The CDR3, as DNA: TGCGCCAGCAGCTCGGACACAACGAACACCGGGGAGCTGTTTTTT. Its translation is CASSSDTTNTGELFF.

The rearrangement joins TRBV11-2 to TRBJ2-3; D gene unclear. Germline CDR1 and CDR2: SGHAT and FQNNGV. The CDR3 extends over 16 amino acids. Trimming removed 6 bases at V and 4 bases at J, with 20 bases between. Written as DNA, the CDR3 is TGTGCCAGCAGGCTTGTGGTCGGGTTAGGCGCAGATACGCAGTATTTT. It yields the protein CASRLVVGLGADTQYF.

CDR3 amino acids: CSAQPSMGLQETQYF. The CDR3 nucleotides are TGCAGTGCACAGCCGTCGATGGGTCTCCAAGAGACCCAGTACTTC. The chain employs TRBV20-1 and TRBJ2-5; D is undetermined. V lost 6 bases and J lost 1, with 18 bases in between. CDR3 length: 15 residues. The germline CDR1 and CDR2 sequences are DFQATT and SNEGSKA (reference sequence).

V gene TRBV15 combines with J gene TRBJ2-3; D gene ambiguous. The germline CDR1 and CDR2 sequences are LNHNV and YYDKDF (reference sequence). This CDR3 region has 15 residues. V lost 0 bases, J lost 2 bases, and 9 bases lay in between. Written as DNA, the CDR3 is TGTGCCACCAGCAGAGATGGTGGCTACACAGATACGCAGTATTTT. Translating gives CATSRDGGYTDTQYF.

The genes are TRBV20-1 and TRBJ2-2, with D possibly TRBD1 on 6 matching bases. Trimming pared 1 base from V and 7 bases from J, leaving 13 bases between. The CDR3 extends over 14 amino acids. CDR1 DFQATT and CDR2 SNEGSKA come from the germline V gene (reference sequence). The CDR3 here is CSARVNRAGGELFF. The DNA of the CDR3 is TGCAGTGCTAGAGTAAACAGGGCGGGCGGGGAGCTGTTTTTT.

This chain connects TRBV15 to TRBJ2-7; 7 bases are shared with TRBD1. V shed 8 bases and J 0 bases; nucleotides not matched to a gene: 4. The CDR3 totals 13 residues. The germline V gene encodes CDR1 LNHNV and CDR2 YYDKDF (reference sequence). The CDR3 nucleotides read TGTGCCACCCGGGACAGCAGCTCCTACGAGCAGTACTTC. The encoded protein is CATRDSSSYEQYF.

This clonotype is a singleton in its sample. CDR3 in amino acids: CAWSPDRDEQYF. In nucleotides, the CDR3 is TGTGCCTGGAGTCCGGACAGGGACGAGCAGTACTTC. This chain joins TRBV30 and TRBJ2-7; 8 nucleotides align to TRBD1. CDR3 length: 12 amino acids. CDR1 and CDR2 (germline): GTSNPN, SVGIG (reference sequence). V was clipped by 2 bases and J by 5 bases; unmatched bases: 2.

The V gene is TRBV5-6, the J gene TRBJ2-7; D is perhaps TRBD1 (6 bases). CDR3 length: 15 residues. CDR1 is SGHDT, CDR2 YYEEEE, per germline. Trimming pared 4 bases from V and 3 bases from J, leaving 17 bases between. The CDR3 loop reads CASSTTGAGFYEQYF. As DNA, the CDR3 is TGTGCCAGCAGCACGACAGGAGCCGGTTTCTACGAGCAGTACTTC.

This clonotype was seen once. The V call is TRBV5-1, the J call TRBJ2-1; TRBD1 or TRBD2 may be the D gene (5 bases each). The CDR3 extends over 15 amino acids. The V gene lost 4 bases and the J gene lost 8 bases, with 19 bases spanning the gap. Germline V gene sequence: CDR1 SGHRS, CDR2 YFSETQ. DNA for the CDR3: TGCGCCAGCAGCAGACAGAGCCCGGGACCCCATGAGCAGTTCTTC. This translates into CASSRQSPGPHEQFF.

The V gene is TRBV3-1, the J gene TRBJ2-6, with D maybe TRBD2 (7 bases). Trimming removed 4 bases from V and 1 base from J, with 17 bases in between. CDR1 and CDR2 (germline): LGHDT, YNNKEL (reference sequence). The CDR3 extends over 18 amino acids. The CDR3 protein is CASSPRGAGNSGANVLTF. As DNA, the CDR3 is TGTGCCAGCAGCCCCCGGGGGGCAGGGAATTCTGGGGCCAACGTCCTGACTTTC.

The J gene is TRBJ2-7, the V gene TRBV5-4, with TRBD2 matching 7 bases. The CDR3 consists of 15 residues. Germline CDR1 SGHNT, CDR2 YYREEE (reference sequence). V gave up 0 bases and J gave up 1 base; unmatched junction bases: 4. The CDR3 coding sequence is TGTGCCAGCAGCTTGGTGAAGCGGGGATCCTACGAGCAGTACTTC. Translating it yields CASSLVKRGSYEQYF.

As regards this clonotype: The junction departs from the called germline gene at one end, perhaps through a read error. The chain combines TRBV14 with TRBJ2-1; 9 nucleotides align to TRBD2. Germline values: CDR1 SGHDN, CDR2 FVKESK. The CDR3 covers 20 residues. This CDR3 is CASSQDPRLAASRAYNEQLF. The CDR3 DNA follows: TGTGCCAGCAGCCAAGATCCGCGACTAGCGGCATCCAGGGCCTACAATGAGCAGCTCTTC.